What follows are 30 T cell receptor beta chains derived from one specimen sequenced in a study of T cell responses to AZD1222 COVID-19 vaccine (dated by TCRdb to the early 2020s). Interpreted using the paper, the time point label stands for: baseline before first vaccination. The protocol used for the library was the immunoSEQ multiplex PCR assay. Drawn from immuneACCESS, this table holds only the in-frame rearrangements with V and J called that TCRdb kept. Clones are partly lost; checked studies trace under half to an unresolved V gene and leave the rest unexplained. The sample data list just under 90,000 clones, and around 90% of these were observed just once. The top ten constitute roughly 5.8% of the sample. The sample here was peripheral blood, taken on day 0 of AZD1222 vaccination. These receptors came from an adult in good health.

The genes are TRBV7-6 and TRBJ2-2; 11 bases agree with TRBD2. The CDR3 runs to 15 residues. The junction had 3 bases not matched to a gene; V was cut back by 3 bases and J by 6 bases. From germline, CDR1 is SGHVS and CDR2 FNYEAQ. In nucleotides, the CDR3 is TGTGCCAGCAGCTTGAGACTAGCGGGATCCGGGGAGCTGTTTTTT. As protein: CASSLRLAGSGELFF.

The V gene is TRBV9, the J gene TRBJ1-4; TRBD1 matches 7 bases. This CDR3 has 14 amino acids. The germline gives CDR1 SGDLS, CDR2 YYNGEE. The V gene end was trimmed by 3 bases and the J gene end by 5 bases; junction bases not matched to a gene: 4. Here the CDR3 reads CASSAGTVNEKLFF. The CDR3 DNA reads TGTGCCAGCAGCGCCGGGACAGTGAATGAAAAACTGTTTTTT.

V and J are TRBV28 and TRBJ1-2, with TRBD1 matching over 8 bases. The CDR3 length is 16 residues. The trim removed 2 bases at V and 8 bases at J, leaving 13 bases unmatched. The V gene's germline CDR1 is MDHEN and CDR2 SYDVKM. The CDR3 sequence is CASSLLPGQGAEGYTF. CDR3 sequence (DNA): TGTGCCAGCAGTTTACTACCCGGGCAGGGGGCTGAGGGCTACACCTTC.

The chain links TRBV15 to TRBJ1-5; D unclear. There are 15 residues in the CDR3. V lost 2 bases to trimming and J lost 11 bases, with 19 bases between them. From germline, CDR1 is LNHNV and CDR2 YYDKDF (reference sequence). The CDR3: CATSRYTAVMGAQHF. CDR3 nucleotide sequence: TGTGCCACCAGCAGATACACTGCGGTCATGGGTGCCCAGCATTTT.

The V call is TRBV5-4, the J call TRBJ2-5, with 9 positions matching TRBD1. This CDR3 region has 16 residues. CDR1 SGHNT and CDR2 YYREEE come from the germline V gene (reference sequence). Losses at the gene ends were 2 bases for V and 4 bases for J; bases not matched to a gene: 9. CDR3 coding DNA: TGTGCCAGCAGCTTCGGGGGGACAGGGTATAGAGAGACCCAGTACTTC. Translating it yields CASSFGGTGYRETQYF. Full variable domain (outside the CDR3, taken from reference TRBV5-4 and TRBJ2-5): ETGVTQSPTHLIKTRGQQVTLRCSSQSGHNTVSWYQQALGQGPQFIFQYYREEENGRGNFPPRFSGLQFPNYSSELNVNALELDDSALYLCASSFGGTGYRETQYFGPGTRLLVL.

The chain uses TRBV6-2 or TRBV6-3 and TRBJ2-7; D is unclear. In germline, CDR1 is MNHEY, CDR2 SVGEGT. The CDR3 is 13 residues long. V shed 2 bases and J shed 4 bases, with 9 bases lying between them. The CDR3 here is CASSYPEGYEQYF. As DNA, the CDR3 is TGTGCCAGCAGTTACCCGGAAGGGTACGAGCAGTACTTC.

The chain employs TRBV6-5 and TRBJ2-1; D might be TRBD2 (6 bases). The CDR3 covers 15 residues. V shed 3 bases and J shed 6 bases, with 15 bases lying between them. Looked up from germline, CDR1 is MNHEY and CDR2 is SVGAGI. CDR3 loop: CASSYSGKGANEQFF. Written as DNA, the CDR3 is TGTGCCAGCAGTTATAGCGGAAAGGGTGCCAATGAGCAGTTCTTC.

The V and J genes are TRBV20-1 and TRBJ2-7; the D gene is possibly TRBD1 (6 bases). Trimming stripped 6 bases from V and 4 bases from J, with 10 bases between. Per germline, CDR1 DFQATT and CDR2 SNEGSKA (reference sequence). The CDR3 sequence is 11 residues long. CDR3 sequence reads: CSASQGYEQYF. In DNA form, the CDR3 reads TGCAGTGCATCCCAGGGGTACGAGCAGTACTTC.

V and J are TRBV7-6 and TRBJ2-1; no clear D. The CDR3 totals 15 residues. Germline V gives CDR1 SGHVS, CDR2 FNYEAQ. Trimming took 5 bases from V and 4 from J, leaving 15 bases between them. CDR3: CASSPGSVTYNEQFF. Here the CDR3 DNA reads TGTGCCAGCAGCCCCGGGTCAGTCACTTACAATGAGCAGTTCTTC.

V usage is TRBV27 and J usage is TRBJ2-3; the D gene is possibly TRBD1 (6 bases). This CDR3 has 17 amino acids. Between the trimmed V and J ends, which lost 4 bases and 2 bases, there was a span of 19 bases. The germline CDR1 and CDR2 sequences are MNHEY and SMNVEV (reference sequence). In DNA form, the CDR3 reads TGTGCCAGCAGTTCATATGCGGGCCGGGACAACACAGATACGCAGTATTTT. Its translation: CASSSYAGRDNTDTQYF.

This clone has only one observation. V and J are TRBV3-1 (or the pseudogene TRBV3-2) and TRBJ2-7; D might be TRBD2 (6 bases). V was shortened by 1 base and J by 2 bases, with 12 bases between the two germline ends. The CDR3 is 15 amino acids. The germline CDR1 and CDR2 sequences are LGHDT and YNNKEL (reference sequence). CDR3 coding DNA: TGTGCCAGCAGCCAAGCCCACGGGGGAACCTACGAGCAGTACTTC. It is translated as CASSQAHGGTYEQYF.

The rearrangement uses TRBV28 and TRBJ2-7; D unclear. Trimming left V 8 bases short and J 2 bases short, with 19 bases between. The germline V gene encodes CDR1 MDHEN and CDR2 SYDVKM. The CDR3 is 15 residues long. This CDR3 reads CASSLRASTPYEQYF. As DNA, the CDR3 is TGTGCCAGCTCTCTTAGGGCTTCTACTCCCTACGAGCAGTACTTC.

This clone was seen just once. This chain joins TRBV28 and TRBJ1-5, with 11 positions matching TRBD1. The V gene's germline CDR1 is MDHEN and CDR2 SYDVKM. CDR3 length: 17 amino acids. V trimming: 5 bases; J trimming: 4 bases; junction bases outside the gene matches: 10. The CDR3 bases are TGTGCCAGCAGTCCGCGGACAGGGGGCATTACGAATCAGCCCCAGCATTTT. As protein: CASSPRTGGITNQPQHF.

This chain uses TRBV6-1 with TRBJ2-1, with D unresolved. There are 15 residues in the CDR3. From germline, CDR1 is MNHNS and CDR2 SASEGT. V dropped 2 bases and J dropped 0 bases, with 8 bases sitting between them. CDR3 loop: CASSEKAGSYNEQFF. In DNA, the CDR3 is TGTGCCAGCAGTGAAAAGGCAGGCTCCTACAATGAGCAGTTCTTC.

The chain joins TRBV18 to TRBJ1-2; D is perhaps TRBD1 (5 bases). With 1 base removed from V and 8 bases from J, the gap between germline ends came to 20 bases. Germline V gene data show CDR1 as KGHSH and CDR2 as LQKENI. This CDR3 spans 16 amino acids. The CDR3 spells CASSPQRGTLMEGYTF. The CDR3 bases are TGTGCCAGCTCACCACAGCGGGGCACCCTCATGGAGGGCTACACCTTC. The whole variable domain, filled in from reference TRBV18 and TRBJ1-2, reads NAGVMQNPRHLVRRRGQEARLRCSPMKGHSHVYWYRQLPEEGLKFMVYLQKENIIDESGMPKERFSAEFPKEGPSILRIQQVVRGDSAAYFCASSPQRGTLMEGYTFGSGTRLTVV.

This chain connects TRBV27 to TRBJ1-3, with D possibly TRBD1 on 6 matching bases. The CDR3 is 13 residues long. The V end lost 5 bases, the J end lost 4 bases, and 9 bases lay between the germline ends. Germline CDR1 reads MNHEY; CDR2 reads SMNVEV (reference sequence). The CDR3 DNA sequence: TGTGCCAGCAGTCGGGACATCGGAAACACCATATATTTT. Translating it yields CASSRDIGNTIYF.

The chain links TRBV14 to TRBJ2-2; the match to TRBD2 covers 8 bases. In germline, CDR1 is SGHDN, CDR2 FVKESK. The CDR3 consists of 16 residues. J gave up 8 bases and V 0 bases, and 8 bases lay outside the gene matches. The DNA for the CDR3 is TGTGCCAGCAGCCAAGATATTGCGGCTAGCGGGGGGGAGCTGTTTTTT. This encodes CASSQDIAASGGELFF. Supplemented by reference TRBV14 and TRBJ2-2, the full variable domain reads EAGVTQFPSHSVIEKGQTVTLRCDPISGHDNLYWYRRVMGKEIKFLLHFVKESKQDESGMPNNRFLAERTGGTYSTLKVQPAELEDSGVYFCASSQDIAASGGELFFGEGSRLTVL.

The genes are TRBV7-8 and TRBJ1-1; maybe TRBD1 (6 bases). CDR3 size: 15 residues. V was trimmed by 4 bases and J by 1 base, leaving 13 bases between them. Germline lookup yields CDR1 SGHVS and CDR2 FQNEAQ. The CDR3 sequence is CASSSAGAGNTEAFF. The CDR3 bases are TGTGCCAGCAGCTCCGCGGGGGCCGGGAACACTGAAGCTTTCTTT.

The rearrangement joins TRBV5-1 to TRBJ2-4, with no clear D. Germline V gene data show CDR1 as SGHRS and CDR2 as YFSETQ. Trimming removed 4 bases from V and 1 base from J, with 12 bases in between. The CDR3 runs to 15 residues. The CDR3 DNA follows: TGCGCCAGCAGCCCACACGCTTCGGCCAAAAACATTCAGTACTTC. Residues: CASSPHASAKNIQYF.

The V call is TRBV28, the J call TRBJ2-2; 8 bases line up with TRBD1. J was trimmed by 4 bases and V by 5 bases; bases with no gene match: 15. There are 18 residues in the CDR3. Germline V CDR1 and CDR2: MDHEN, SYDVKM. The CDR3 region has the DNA TGTGCCAGCAGTGGCAGGGGGCCAACTAGCCGGGGCACCGGGGAGCTGTTTTTT. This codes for CASSGRGPTSRGTGELFF.

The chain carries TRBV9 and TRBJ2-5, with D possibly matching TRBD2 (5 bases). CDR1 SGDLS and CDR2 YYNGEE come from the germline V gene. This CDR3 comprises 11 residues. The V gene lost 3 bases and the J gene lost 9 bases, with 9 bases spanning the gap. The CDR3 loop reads CASSAPGAQYF. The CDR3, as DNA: TGTGCCAGCAGCGCTCCCGGGGCCCAGTACTTC.

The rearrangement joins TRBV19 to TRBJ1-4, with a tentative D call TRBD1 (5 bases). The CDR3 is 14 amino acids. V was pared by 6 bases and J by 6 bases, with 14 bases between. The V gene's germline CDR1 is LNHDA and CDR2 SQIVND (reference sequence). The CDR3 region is CASRGLGLDEKLFF. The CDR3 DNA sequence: TGTGCCAGTAGGGGACTGGGGTTGGATGAAAAACTGTTTTTT.

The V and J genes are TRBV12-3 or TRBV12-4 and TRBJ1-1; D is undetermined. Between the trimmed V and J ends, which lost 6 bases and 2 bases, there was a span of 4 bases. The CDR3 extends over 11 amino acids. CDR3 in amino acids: CASRGNTEAFF. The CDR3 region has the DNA TGTGCCAGCAGGGGAAACACTGAAGCTTTCTTT.

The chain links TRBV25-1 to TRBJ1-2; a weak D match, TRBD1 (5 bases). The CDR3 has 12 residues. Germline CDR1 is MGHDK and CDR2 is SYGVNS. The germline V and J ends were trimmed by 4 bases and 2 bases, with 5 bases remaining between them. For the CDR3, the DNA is TGTGCCAGCAGTGCAGGGAACTATGGCTACACCTTC. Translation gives CASSAGNYGYTF.

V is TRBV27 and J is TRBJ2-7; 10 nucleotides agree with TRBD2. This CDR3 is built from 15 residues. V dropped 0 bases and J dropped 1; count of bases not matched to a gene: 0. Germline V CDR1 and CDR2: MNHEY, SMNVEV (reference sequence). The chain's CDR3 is CASSLSLAGSYEQYF. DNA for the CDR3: TGTGCCAGCAGTTTATCACTAGCGGGGTCCTACGAGCAGTACTTC.

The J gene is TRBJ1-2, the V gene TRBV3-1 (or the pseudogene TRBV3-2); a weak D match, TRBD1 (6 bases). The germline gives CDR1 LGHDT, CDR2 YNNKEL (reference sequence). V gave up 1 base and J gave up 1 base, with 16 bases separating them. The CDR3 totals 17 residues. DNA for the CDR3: TGTGCCAGCAGCCAAGTCGTAGGCAGGGGCTATAACTATGGCTACACCTTC. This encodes CASSQVVGRGYNYGYTF.

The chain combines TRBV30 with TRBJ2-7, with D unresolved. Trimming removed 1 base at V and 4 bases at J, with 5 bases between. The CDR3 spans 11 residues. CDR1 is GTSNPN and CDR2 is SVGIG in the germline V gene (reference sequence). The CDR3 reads CAWSGSYEQYF. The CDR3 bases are TGTGCCTGGAGTGGGAGTTACGAGCAGTACTTC.

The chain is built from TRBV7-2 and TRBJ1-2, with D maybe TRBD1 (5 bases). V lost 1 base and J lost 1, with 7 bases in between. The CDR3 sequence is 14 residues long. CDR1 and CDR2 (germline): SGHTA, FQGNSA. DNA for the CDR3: TGTGCCAGCAGCTTAGGGGGGGTTAACTATGGCTACACCTTC. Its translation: CASSLGGVNYGYTF.

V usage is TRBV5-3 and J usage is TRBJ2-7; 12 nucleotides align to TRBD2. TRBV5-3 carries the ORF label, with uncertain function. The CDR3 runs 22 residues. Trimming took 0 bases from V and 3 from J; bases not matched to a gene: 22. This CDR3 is CARSLVVGVRTSGNIGDYEQYF. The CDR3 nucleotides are TGTGCCAGAAGCTTGGTGGTAGGGGTCCGGACTAGCGGGAACATAGGGGACTACGAGCAGTACTTC.

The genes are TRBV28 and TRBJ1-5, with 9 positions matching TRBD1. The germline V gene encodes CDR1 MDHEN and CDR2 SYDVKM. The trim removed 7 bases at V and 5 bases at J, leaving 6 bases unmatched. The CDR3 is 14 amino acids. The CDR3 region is CASIGTGGHQPQHF. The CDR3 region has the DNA TGTGCCAGCATTGGAACAGGGGGCCATCAGCCCCAGCATTTT.